These 14 T cell receptor beta chains were sequenced from one sample in a study of cytomegalovirus exposure and HLA in healthy donors. PCR amplification relied on 60 Vbeta primers (plus 13 Jbeta primers). Some clones are missing from TCRdb's copy, which holds only in-frame ones; the method was immunoSEQ multiplex PCR. This table has under 150,000 clones, more than 60% appearing once. Sequenced: PBMCs. The receptor source for this set is a woman between 35 and 50 years old in good health and CMV-seronegative.

The chain is built from TRBV2 and TRBJ2-3, with 9 bases matching TRBD2. Germline CDR1 SNHLY, CDR2 FYNNEI. The CDR3 consists of 15 residues. Losses at the gene ends were 6 bases for V and 6 bases for J; bases not matched to a gene: 10. The CDR3 region is CASSPSGVGGDTQYF. CDR3 DNA sequence: TGTGCCAGCAGCCCTAGCGGGGTCGGTGGGGATACGCAGTATTTT. Supplemented by reference TRBV2 and TRBJ2-3, the full variable domain reads EPEVTQTPSHQVTQMGQEVILRCVPISNHLYFYWYRQILGQKVEFLVSFYNNEISEKSEIFDDQFSVERPDGSNFTLKIRSTKLEDSAMYFCASSPSGVGGDTQYFGPGTRLTVL.

In DNA, the CDR3 is TGTGCCAGCAGCCTCACTAGCGGGGGGGGATTCTACAATGAGCAGTTCTTC. Its protein product is CASSLTSGGGFYNEQFF. The chain combines TRBV7-2 with TRBJ2-1, with 13 bases aligning to TRBD2. The CDR3 is made up of 17 amino acids. Unmatched junction bases numbered 7, after V lost 5 bases and J lost 3 bases. From germline, CDR1 is SGHTA and CDR2 FQGNSA.

This clone turned up a few times. The chain couples TRBV5-5 to TRBJ1-2, with D unresolved. The CDR3 length is 14 residues. Between the trimmed V and J ends, which lost 0 bases and 3 bases, there was a span of 9 bases. The germline CDR1 and CDR2 sequences are SGHKS and YYEKEE (reference sequence). CDR3 residues: CASSLGPGDYGYTF. DNA of the CDR3: TGTGCCAGCAGCTTGGGTCCCGGGGACTATGGCTACACCTTC.

This clone has only a few counts. This sequence joins TRBV6-1 and TRBJ2-6; a weak D match, TRBD1 (5 bases). V dropped 6 bases and J dropped 4 bases, with 10 bases sitting between them. CDR1 is MNHNS and CDR2 is SASEGT in the germline V gene. The CDR3 has 14 amino acids. The chain's CDR3 is CASSRVGGANVLTF. CDR3 in DNA: TGTGCCAGCAGCAGGGTCGGCGGGGCCAACGTCCTGACTTTC.

The chain joins TRBV5-1 to TRBJ2-3; TRBD2 aligns across 11 bases. The CDR3 length is 14 residues. Per germline, CDR1 SGHRS and CDR2 YFSETQ. The V and J ends lost 5 bases and 7 bases, in that order; junction bases with no gene match: 6. DNA of the CDR3: TGCGCCAGCAGTCCCGGGACTAGCGGTCATACGCAGTATTTT. Translation gives CASSPGTSGHTQYF.

The CDR3 here is CASSPPTPDTQYF. Here the CDR3 DNA reads TGTGCCAGCAGCCCTCCTACCCCTGATACGCAGTATTTT. J is TRBJ2-3 and V is TRBV9; D is ambiguous. The germline V gene encodes CDR1 SGDLS and CDR2 YYNGEE. Trimming cost V 4 bases and J 6 bases, with 12 bases left between them. The CDR3 covers 13 residues.

The V gene is TRBV5-3, the J gene TRBJ2-2; 7 bases line up with TRBD2. TRBV5-3 is classed as an ORF, of uncertain function. This CDR3 is 17 amino acids long. J lost 5 bases, V lost 1 base, and 11 bases had no gene match. In nucleotides, the CDR3 is TGTGCCAGAAGCTTGCGGGGGAGGGAACTAACTACCGGGGAGCTGTTTTTT. Translating gives CARSLRGRELTTGELFF.

CDR3 DNA sequence: TGTGCCAGGGCCGGGTACTCTGGAAACACCATATATTTT. This translates into CARAGYSGNTIYF. This chain uses TRBV9 with TRBJ1-3; D gene unclear. Between the trimmed V and J ends, which lost 8 bases and 0 bases, there was a span of 9 bases. The germline V gene encodes CDR1 SGDLS and CDR2 YYNGEE. This CDR3 spans 13 amino acids.

The rearrangement joins TRBV7-2 to TRBJ2-7; 8 bases are a match to TRBD2. The CDR3 consists of 15 residues. Germline V CDR1 and CDR2: SGHTA, FQGNSA. Germline trimming cut 1 base from V and 5 bases from J; bases unmatched to any gene: 7. DNA of the CDR3: TGTGCCAGCAGCTTAGTCGCGGGGGGACAAGACGAGCAGTACTTC. Translating gives CASSLVAGGQDEQYF.

This clone was counted a few times. The chain is built from TRBV29-1 and TRBJ2-3; TRBD2 is a possible D gene (7 bases). Between the trimmed V and J ends, which lost 7 bases and 6 bases, there was a span of 26 bases. Germline V gives CDR1 SQVTM, CDR2 ANQGSEA. CDR3 size: 16 residues. The CDR3 nucleotides are TGCAGCGCCTCTTCGTTAGGGGGAGGGCCGTATGATACGCAGTATTTT. Translated, it gives CSASSLGGGPYDTQYF.

CDR3 region: CASSSSSYEQYF. CDR3 DNA: TGTGCCAGCAGTTCCTCCTCTTACGAGCAGTACTTC. This rearrangement joins TRBV27 to TRBJ2-7; no clear D gene. Germline loops: CDR1 MNHEY, CDR2 SMNVEV (reference sequence). The length of the CDR3 is 12 residues. V dropped 4 bases and J dropped 4 bases, with 8 bases sitting between them.

J is TRBJ2-4 and V is TRBV7-2; 12 nucleotides line up with TRBD2. V shed 1 base, J shed 5 bases, and the junction held 9 bases outside the gene matches. Germline assignment: CDR1 SGHTA and CDR2 FQGNSA. The CDR3 runs 18 residues. In nucleotides, the CDR3 is TGTGCCAGCAGCTTAGTAGTGGCTAGCGGGGGGGCCCAAAACATTCAGTACTTC. Its translation is CASSLVVASGGAQNIQYF.

The V gene is TRBV5-1, the J gene TRBJ2-2; maybe TRBD2 (5 bases). Germline V gene data show CDR1 as SGHRS and CDR2 as YFSETQ. Trimming removed 5 bases at V and 0 bases at J, with 14 bases between. The CDR3 sequence is 16 residues long. CDR3 coding DNA: TGCGCCAGCAGGAAAGCGGACGGTCCGAACACCGGGGAGCTGTTTTTT. Its protein is CASRKADGPNTGELFF.

The V call is TRBV5-6, the J call TRBJ2-5; 9 bases agree with TRBD1. Germline trimming cut 0 bases from V and 4 bases from J; bases unmatched to any gene: 4. This CDR3 spans 15 amino acids. Germline V gives CDR1 SGHDT, CDR2 YYEEEE. CDR3 coding DNA: TGTGCCAGCAGCTTGGAGGAGACAGGGGGAGAGACCCAGTACTTC. This translates into CASSLEETGGETQYF.